These T cell receptor beta chains were read from a single sample in a study of shared clonotypes between healthy human individuals. Sequenced by immunoSEQ multiplex PCR; TCRdb stores in-frame clones only, minus some. The repertoire holds around 560,000 clones, with approximately 95% as singletons. Sequences were obtained from naive CD8+ T cells sorted from blood. These receptors were taken from a woman aged 25 to 39 in good health. Both conserved end residues are part of each CDR3. The D gene is left open where the match is weak. Clone size is shown for a subset of rows, as once, few, many or a class of expanded clone.

CDR3 DNA | CDR3 protein | J gene | CDR3 length | clone size | V gene | D gene
TGTGCCAGCAGCGTCAGGGGGCCGTCCAATGAGCAGTTCTTC | CASSVRGPSNEQFF | TRBJ2-1 | 14 | . | TRBV9 | TRBD1
TGTGCCAGCAGCGTGAGTGGGAGCTGGAACTACGAGCAGTACTTC | CASSVSGSWNYEQYF | TRBJ2-7 | 15 | . | TRBV9 | .
TGTGCCAGCAGCTTAGTACAGGGGGCTTATTCTGGGGCCAACGTCCTGACTTTC | CASSLVQGAYSGANVLTF | TRBJ2-6 | 18 | . | TRBV11-2 | TRBD1
TGTGCCAGCAGCTACGCCGGGACAGTCTACGAGCAGTACTTC | CASSYAGTVYEQYF | TRBJ2-7 | 14 | few | TRBV11-2 | TRBD1
TGTGCCAGCAGCTTCCTCGGGGCCAAAAACATTCAGTACTTC | CASSFLGAKNIQYF | TRBJ2-4 | 14 | . | TRBV5-6 | .
TGTGCCAGCAGCCCTCTCGAGCGATACGAGCAGTACTTC | CASSPLERYEQYF | TRBJ2-7 | 13 | . | TRBV28 | .
TGTGCCAGCATGACTAGCGGGAGGAAATTCACAGATACGCAGTATTTT | CASMTSGRKFTDTQYF | TRBJ2-3 | 16 | . | TRBV2 | TRBD2
TGTGCCAGCAGCCCGGGACTAGCGCTAACCTACGAGCAGTACTTC | CASSPGLALTYEQYF | TRBJ2-7 | 15 | . | TRBV14 | TRBD2
TGTGCCAGCAGTTCCCGACTAGCGGGAGTTCGCACCGGGGAGCTGTTTTTT | CASSSRLAGVRTGELFF | TRBJ2-2 | 17 | . | TRBV2 | TRBD2
TGTGCCAGCAGCTTGGCCTTCGACGAGCAGTACTTC | CASSLAFDEQYF | TRBJ2-7 | 12 | . | TRBV5-5 | .
TGTGCCAGCAGCCCGGACAGGGCCAGCTCCTACGAGCAGTACTTC | CASSPDRASSYEQYF | TRBJ2-7 | 15 | . | TRBV6-5 | TRBD1
TGTGCCAGCACCCTCCAGGGGGTCTATGGCTACACCTTC | CASTLQGVYGYTF | TRBJ1-2 | 13 | once | TRBV28 | TRBD1
TGTGCCAGCAGTTTTGAGATCACTGAGCAGTTCTTC | CASSFEITEQFF | TRBJ2-1 | 12 | . | TRBV28 | .
TGTGCCAGCAGTGTGAACGCCGTCAATGAGCAGTTCTTC | CASSVNAVNEQFF | TRBJ2-1 | 13 | . | TRBV27 | .
TGTGCCAGCAGTGAATTAATGAGAAACATTCAGTACTTC | CASSELMRNIQYF | TRBJ2-4 | 13 | . | TRBV6-1 | .
TGTGCCAGTAGTATGGGGGCACTCCACTACAAGCAGTACTTC | CASSMGALHYKQYF | TRBJ2-7 | 14 | . | TRBV19 | .
TGTGCCAGCAGTTCCAGGGGGTGGTTAGGCGAGCAGTACTTC | CASSSRGWLGEQYF | TRBJ2-7 | 14 | few | TRBV28 | TRBD1
TGCGCCAGCAGCTTGGATGGGCCGGGCCACGAGCAGTACTTC | CASSLDGPGHEQYF | TRBJ2-7 | 14 | . | TRBV5-1 | .
TGTGCCACCAGCCAGAGATTCGTCAATCAGCCCCAGCATTTT | CATSQRFVNQPQHF | TRBJ1-5 | 14 | . | TRBV15 | .
TGTGCCAGCAGAAGGGGAAACACCATATATTTT | CASRRGNTIYF | TRBJ1-3 | 11 | . | TRBV28 | .
TGTGCCAGCAGTTCCAATGAGCAGTTCTTC | CASSSNEQFF | TRBJ2-1 | 10 | once | TRBV27 | .
TGTGCCAGCAGCTTACAGGGACTCGAGCAGTACTTC | CASSLQGLEQYF | TRBJ2-7 | 12 | . | TRBV11-1 | .
TGCGCCAGCAGCCTCCGACTAGCGAGCGAGCAGTACTTC | CASSLRLASEQYF | TRBJ2-7 | 13 | . | TRBV4-1 | TRBD2
TGTGCCAGCAGTTTGCCGGGACACTCGGTGTATAGCGGGAGTGTTTTTGGAGATACGCAGTATTTT | CASSLPGHSVYSGSVFGDTQYF | TRBJ2-3 | 22 | . | TRBV28 | TRBD2
TGTGCCAGTTCCCCCAACAGGGATACCGTCTACGAGCAGTACTTC | CASSPNRDTVYEQYF | TRBJ2-7 | 15 | . | TRBV19 | .
TGCGCCAGCAGCCTTGCCGGGTTCAATGAGCAGTTCTTC | CASSLAGFNEQFF | TRBJ2-1 | 13 | . | TRBV4-1 | .
TGCAGCGTTGAGGCTTTTAGGGGTTCACCCTCCTACGAGCAGTACTTC | CSVEAFRGSPSYEQYF | TRBJ2-7 | 16 | once | TRBV29-1 | .
TGTGCCAGCAGCCCGCCCCAGACAGGACTAACTGAAGCTTTCTTT | CASSPPQTGLTEAFF | TRBJ1-1 | 15 | . | TRBV6-6 | .
TGTGCCAGCAGTTCCCTGGACAGGGTGAGCCTTGGCTACACCTTC | CASSSLDRVSLGYTF | TRBJ1-2 | 15 | . | TRBV28 | TRBD1
TGTGCCAGCAGTGAGGGGGGGGGACCGCCCTACGAGCAGTACTTC | CASSEGGGPPYEQYF | TRBJ2-7 | 15 | . | TRBV6-1 | TRBD2
TGTGCCAGTAGTATGGGCGGGCGAGATGAGCAGTTCTTC | CASSMGGRDEQFF | TRBJ2-1 | 13 | . | TRBV19 | .
TGCAGCGCCGTGCGGATGAACAATGAGCAGTTCTTC | CSAVRMNNEQFF | TRBJ2-1 | 12 | . | TRBV29-1 | .
TGCGCCAGCAGCTTCAGGGGACAGAACTATGGCTACACCTTC | CASSFRGQNYGYTF | TRBJ1-2 | 14 | . | TRBV5-1 | TRBD1
TGCGCCAGCAGCCAGGGGACTAGCGCCAACTACGAGCAGTACTTC | CASSQGTSANYEQYF | TRBJ2-7 | 15 | . | TRBV4-1 | TRBD2
TGTGCCAGCAGATCAGGCTTTCAATACGAGCAGTACTTC | CASRSGFQYEQYF | TRBJ2-7 | 13 | . | TRBV2 | .
TGTGCCAGCAGTTTAGGTGGAGGGGAACTAATGAACACTGAAGCTTTCTTT | CASSLGGGELMNTEAFF | TRBJ1-1 | 17 | . | TRBV27 | .
TGTGCCAGCAGTTTACTAGGCGGGTCCCCCTACGAGCAGTACTTC | CASSLLGGSPYEQYF | TRBJ2-7 | 15 | few | TRBV6-5 | .
TGTGCCAGCAGCTTTGGCAGGGGACTCTACGAGCAGTACTTC | CASSFGRGLYEQYF | TRBJ2-7 | 14 | . | TRBV7-8 | .
TGCGCCAGCAGCGGGGACGGGGCCTACGAGCAGTACTTC | CASSGDGAYEQYF | TRBJ2-7 | 13 | once | TRBV5-1 | .
TGTGCCAGCAGAGAACAGGGGGAAGCTTTCTTT | CASREQGEAFF | TRBJ1-1 | 11 | . | TRBV6-4 | TRBD1
TGTGCCAGCAGCCCGGGGGCGGGAAAGGGCACAGATACGCAGTATTTT | CASSPGAGKGTDTQYF | TRBJ2-3 | 16 | . | TRBV7-8 | .
TGTGCCAGCAGCAGACTAGCGGGAGCGACAAGCACAGATACGCAGTATTTT | CASSRLAGATSTDTQYF | TRBJ2-3 | 17 | . | TRBV13 | TRBD2
TGTGCCAGCAGTTTACTTGGGAGCCACGAGCAGTACTTC | CASSLLGSHEQYF | TRBJ2-7 | 13 | . | TRBV28 | .
TGTGCCAGCAGTCCACCCACGACAGGCATAGCGGACGAGCAGTACTTC | CASSPPTTGIADEQYF | TRBJ2-7 | 16 | . | TRBV28 | .
TGTGCCAGCAGGGGACTTAACACCTACGAGCAGTACTTC | CASRGLNTYEQYF | TRBJ2-7 | 13 | . | TRBV27 | .
TGCAGTGCTCCGGACCTCTACGAGCAGTACTTC | CSAPDLYEQYF | TRBJ2-7 | 11 | . | TRBV20-1 | .
TGTGCCAGCAGTGTTACAAATGAGCAGTTCTTC | CASSVTNEQFF | TRBJ2-1 | 11 | . | TRBV25-1 | .
TGTGCCACCAGCAGAGTGACGGGTATCGGCGAGCAGTACTTC | CATSRVTGIGEQYF | TRBJ2-7 | 14 | . | TRBV15 | .